The clone carrying this T cell receptor (beta chain) was observed a handful of times. In the authors' workflow: From reference gene primer amplification, estimates of nucleated cell counts were derived. Sequencing used immunoSEQ multiplex PCR; TCRdb keeps in-frame clones, though not all of them. V and J calls and clone size come straight from that table; D and trimming were deduced from the DNA. Here the sample spans approximately 360,000 clones, roughly nine tenths being singletons. This sample is drawn from a study of blood T cell repertoires in COVID-19. On the study more broadly: Italy, Spain and the United States were the sources of the convalescent and acute COVID-19 samples. T cells, B-cell-depleted T cells, or PBMCs provided the cDNA or gDNA that served as material.

What was sequenced was peripheral blood. The sequence was collected from a man between 40 and 49 years old with acute or convalescent COVID-19.

CDR3 in amino acids: CASSRTGTSADEQFF. CDR3 nucleotide sequence: TGTGCCAGCAGTCGAACCGGGACTAGCGCCGATGAGCAGTTCTTC. The chain is built from TRBV6-5 and TRBJ2-1; 10 nucleotides align to TRBD2. CDR1 is MNHEY and CDR2 is SVGAGI in the germline V gene. This CDR3 is 15 amino acids long. V was clipped by 5 bases and J by 8 bases; unmatched bases: 9.